Listed here is a single T cell receptor (beta chain). Some clones are missing from TCRdb's copy, which holds only in-frame ones; the method was immunoSEQ multiplex PCR. There are over 95,000 clones in the sample; around 81% occur only once, and about 10% lies in the top ten. This sample is part of a study of blood T cell repertoires in COVID-19. Study information: Some COVID-19 samples were acute and others convalescent; all came from the United States, Italy and Spain. T cells, B-cell-depleted T cells, or PBMCs supplied cDNA or gDNA.

The source is a human donor in a cohort sampled during active COVID-19. The material sequenced was peripheral blood.

This chain's CDR3 is CASSMAGARDKNTGELFF. CDR3 nucleotide sequence: TGTGCCAGCAGCATGGCCGGGGCCCGGGACAAGAACACCGGGGAGCTGTTTTTT. The chain uses TRBV21-1 and TRBJ2-2; the D call in the table, TRBD1, was not verified against the DNA. TRBV21-1 is marked as a pseudogene. CDR3 length: 18 residues.